The rows below give T cell receptor beta chains drawn from one sample of a study of T-cell reconstitution after alpha-beta-depleted transplantation in children. TCRdb reprocessed the PCR reads via MiXCR and lists one record per CDR3 protein. Among 350,000 to 500,000 distinct CDR3 sequences listed, 43% were seen once. The material sequenced was PBMCs, taken before TCRalphabeta/CD19-depleted stem cell transplant. These receptors all stem from a girl aged 2-9 years with aplastic anemia, due to receive a stem cell transplant. The CDR3 runs from the conserved cysteine through the conserved F or W. A D gene is named only where the DNA matches it firmly. The size field is filled for only some rows; it gives once, few, many or a size class.

D	size	V	J	DNA	CDR3
.	.	TRBV20-1	TRBJ2-3	TGCAGTGATACAGGACCAAGCACAGATACGCAGTATTTT	CSDTGPSTDTQYF
TRBD1	.	TRBV28	TRBJ2-6	TGTGCCAGCAGTTTATCTCGACAGGGGGCTGGGGCCAACGTCCTGACTTTC	CASSLSRQGAGANVLTF
TRBD2	.	TRBV18	TRBJ2-5	TGTGCCAGCTCTGGGACTAGCGTGGATCTCCAGTACTTC	CASSGTSVDLQYF
.	many	TRBV7-9	TRBJ2-7	TGTGCCAGCAGCCAATCGGGCAGTCCTCTATACTACGAGCAGTACTTC	CASSQSGSPLYYEQYF
TRBD2	.	TRBV5-4	TRBJ2-1	TGTGCCAGCAGCTTGGAAGCGGGAGGGAAGTTCTTC	CASSLEAGGKFF
.	many	TRBV20-1	TRBJ1-5	TGCAGTGCTAGACAGGGTAGTTGGCAGCCCCAGCATTTT	CSARQGSWQPQHF
.	.	TRBV11-1	TRBJ2-5	TGTGCCAGCAGCCGGGACGCCGAAGGGACCCAGTACTTC	CASSRDAEGTQYF
.	.	TRBV5-1	TRBJ2-3	TGCGCCAGCAGCTTGGGAAGGGTCGAAGATACGCAGTATTTT	CASSLGRVEDTQYF
TRBD1	.	TRBV20-1	TRBJ2-7	TGCAGTGCCTCCCACAGGGGCCACGAGCAGTACTTC	CSASHRGHEQYF
.	few	TRBV7-2	TRBJ1-3	TGTGCCAGCAGCTTAGGGGTCAGGGGCTCTGGAAACACCATATATTTT	CASSLGVRGSGNTIYF
.	.	TRBV7-2	TRBJ1-1	TGTGCCAGCAGTTCCGCCCGGAAAAACACTGAAGCTTTCTTT	CASSSARKNTEAFF
TRBD1	.	TRBV28	TRBJ1-5	TGTGCCAGCAGTCGAGGGGGCAGGAATCAGCCCCAGCATTTT	CASSRGGRNQPQHF
TRBD1	few	TRBV7-9	TRBJ2-5	TGTGCCAGCAGCTACCACAGGGGGCTGGGTCAAGAGACCCAGTACTTC	CASSYHRGLGQETQYF
TRBD1	few	TRBV12-3/TRBV12-4	TRBJ1-2	TGTGCCAGCGAAGCTTTCACCGGGACAGGGGATGGCTACACCTTC	CASEAFTGTGDGYTF